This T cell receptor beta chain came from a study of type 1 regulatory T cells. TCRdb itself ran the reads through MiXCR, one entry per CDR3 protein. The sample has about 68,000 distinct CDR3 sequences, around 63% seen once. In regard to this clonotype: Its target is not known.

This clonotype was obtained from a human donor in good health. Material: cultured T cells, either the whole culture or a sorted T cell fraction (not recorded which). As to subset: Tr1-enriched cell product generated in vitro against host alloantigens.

DNA for the CDR3: TGTGCCAGCAGCTTAGTGGAAGACGAGCAGTACTTC. Its translation is CASSLVEDEQYF. This chain uses TRBV11-3 with TRBJ2-7; no reliable D call. Germline lookup yields CDR1 SGHNT and CDR2 YENEEA. The CDR3 runs to 12 residues. Trimming took off 1 base at V and 5 bases at J, with 6 bases between the two ends.